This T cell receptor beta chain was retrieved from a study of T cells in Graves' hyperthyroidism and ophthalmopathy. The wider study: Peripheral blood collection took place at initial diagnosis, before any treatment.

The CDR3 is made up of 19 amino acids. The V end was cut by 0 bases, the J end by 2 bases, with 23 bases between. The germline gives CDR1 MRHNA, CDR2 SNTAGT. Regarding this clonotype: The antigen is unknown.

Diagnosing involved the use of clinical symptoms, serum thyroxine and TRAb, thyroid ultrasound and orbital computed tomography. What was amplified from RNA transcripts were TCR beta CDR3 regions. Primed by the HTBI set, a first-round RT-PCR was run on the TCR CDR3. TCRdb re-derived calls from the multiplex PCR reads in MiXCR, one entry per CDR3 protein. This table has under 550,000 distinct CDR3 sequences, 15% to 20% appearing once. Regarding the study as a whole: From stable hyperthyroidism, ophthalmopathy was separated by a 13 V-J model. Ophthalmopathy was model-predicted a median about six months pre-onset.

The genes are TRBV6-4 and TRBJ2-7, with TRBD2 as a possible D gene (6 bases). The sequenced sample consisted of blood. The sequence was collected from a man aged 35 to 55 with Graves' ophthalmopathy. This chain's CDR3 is CASSDSSQPSGTSTYEQYF. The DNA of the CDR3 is TGTGCCAGCAGTGACTCGAGCCAACCCTCCGGGACTTCAACCTACGAGCAGTACTTC.